A single sample is the source of the 31 T cell receptor beta chains below, sequenced in a study of T cells in Graves' hyperthyroidism and ophthalmopathy. RNA transcripts gave rise to amplified TCR beta CDR3 regions. A set of HTBI primers served as the primers for a first-round RT-PCR of the TCR CDR3. One entry per CDR3 protein results from TCRdb running MiXCR on the multiplex PCR reads. Here the sample spans around 480,000 distinct CDR3 sequences, around an eighth being singletons. The sequenced sample consisted of blood. Receptor source: a woman aged 18 to 35 with Graves' hyperthyroidism.

Ten or more counts support this clonotype. The CDR3, as DNA: TGTGCCAGCAGCAGCCGGGACTCGACCACAGATACGCAGTATTTT. Its protein is CASSSRDSTTDTQYF. The chain links TRBV7-2 to TRBJ2-3, with D maybe TRBD2 (6 bases). Germline V lookup: CDR1 SGHTA, CDR2 FQGNSA. V was trimmed by 5 bases and J by 2 bases, leaving 14 bases between them. This CDR3 is built from 15 residues.

This clonotype was picked up many times. This chain links TRBV5-6 with TRBJ2-3; 10 bases agree with TRBD2. V dropped 2 bases and J dropped 1; count of bases not matched to a gene: 7. CDR3 length: 17 amino acids. Looked up from germline, CDR1 is SGHDT and CDR2 is YYEEEE. The CDR3 here is CASSFPGTSAGTDTQYF. In DNA form, the CDR3 reads TGTGCCAGCAGCTTTCCCGGGACTAGCGCCGGCACAGATACGCAGTATTTT.

This clonotype has at least ten counts. V is TRBV7-8 and J is TRBJ2-1, with TRBD1 matching 9 bases. V lost 5 bases to trimming and J lost 1 base; unmatched junction nucleotides: 3. This CDR3 is built from 15 residues. Per the germline V gene, CDR1 is SGHVS and CDR2 is FQNEAQ. In nucleotides, the CDR3 is TGTGCCAGCAGCGCACAGGGGGCATCCTACAATGAGCAGTTCTTC. Translation gives CASSAQGASYNEQFF.

This clonotype was counted only a few times. The chain combines TRBV6-1 with TRBJ2-2; unclear D gene. This CDR3 spans 16 amino acids. Trimming shortened V by 4 bases and J by 2 bases, and 14 bases separated the two germline ends. Germline V gene lookup returns CDR1 MNHNS and CDR2 SASEGT. The CDR3 reads CASSVLGNPNTGELFF. As DNA, the CDR3 is TGTGCCAGCAGTGTCCTTGGTAATCCTAACACCGGGGAGCTGTTTTTT.

This clonotype came up a few times. The chain links TRBV19 to TRBJ2-7; 10 bases are shared with TRBD1. Trimming removed 0 bases from V and 6 bases from J; junction bases left unmatched: 11. Germline CDR1 and CDR2: LNHDA and SQIVND (reference sequence). The length of the CDR3 is 17 residues. CDR3 sequence: CASSIDLTGGLCAEQYV. The CDR3 DNA reads as TGTGCCAGTAGTATAGACCTGACAGGGGGCTTGTGTGCCGAGCAGTACGTC.

This clonotype was detected ten times or more. The chain uses TRBV12-3 or TRBV12-4 and TRBJ1-1; D unclear. The CDR3 runs 13 residues. The V end lost 6 bases, the J end lost 4 bases, and 12 bases lay between the germline ends. The CDR3 here is CASRLTGSTEAFF. The DNA for the CDR3 is TGTGCCAGCAGATTGACGGGTTCCACTGAAGCTTTCTTT.

This clonotype has a count of ten or more. The chain employs TRBV2 and TRBJ2-3, with a tentative D call TRBD1 (6 bases). The CDR3 is made up of 15 amino acids. V was trimmed by 6 bases and J by 0 bases, leaving 13 bases between them. Looked up from germline, CDR1 is SNHLY and CDR2 is FYNNEI. The CDR3 spells CASRTQGTSTDTQYF. For the CDR3, the DNA is TGTGCCAGCAGGACACAGGGAACTAGCACAGATACGCAGTATTTT. The full variable domain, with the rest looked up from reference TRBV2 and TRBJ2-3, is EPEVTQTPSHQVTQMGQEVILRCVPISNHLYFYWYRQILGQKVEFLVSFYNNEISEKSEIFDDQFSVERPDGSNFTLKIRSTKLEDSAMYFCASRTQGTSTDTQYFGPGTRLTVL.

This clonotype was counted at least ten times. The rearrangement uses TRBV12-3 or TRBV12-4 and TRBJ1-1; 9 bases are shared with TRBD1. The CDR3 has 16 residues. The V gene end was trimmed by 4 bases and the J gene end by 6 bases; junction bases not matched to a gene: 12. The CDR3 nucleotides read TGTGCCAGCAGTTCATCCGGACAGGGGAGGACCGCTGAAGCTTTCTTT. This encodes CASSSSGQGRTAEAFF.

V gene TRBV20-1 combines with J gene TRBJ2-7; D not certain. Trimming stripped 1 base from V and 4 bases from J, with 14 bases between. This CDR3 region has 14 residues. CDR1 is DFQATT and CDR2 is SNEGSKA in the germline V gene (reference sequence). CDR3 amino acids: CSARADQLGYEQYV. The CDR3 DNA reads TGCAGTGCTAGAGCGGATCAGCTCGGATACGAGCAGTACGTC.

This rearrangement joins TRBV7-8 to TRBJ1-1; D ambiguous. The germline V gene encodes CDR1 SGHVS and CDR2 FQNEAQ. This CDR3 is 16 amino acids long. V was shortened by 5 bases and J by 5 bases, with 21 bases between the two germline ends. The CDR3 nucleotides are TGTGCCAGCAGCGCTCGACAAGGTACGACGAAGACTGAAGCTTTCTTT. Translated, it gives CASSARQGTTKTEAFF.

This clonotype was seen ten or more times. The V gene is TRBV30, the J gene TRBJ1-1; D is ambiguous. V lost 5 bases and J 1 base, leaving 14 bases between the germline ends. Germline CDR1 and CDR2: GTSNPN and SVGIG (reference sequence). The CDR3 has 14 amino acids. In DNA, the CDR3 is TGTGCCTGGCTCAGGACGGCGCCGAACACTGAAGCTTTCTTT. This sequence encodes CAWLRTAPNTEAFF.

This clonotype was counted at least ten times. This chain joins TRBV12-3 or TRBV12-4 and TRBJ1-5; D is unresolved. V lost 7 bases and J lost 3, with 13 bases in between. CDR3 length: 14 amino acids. In nucleotides, the CDR3 is TGTGCCAGCACCACTCAGGTACTCAATCAGCCCCAGCATTTT. Its protein product is CASTTQVLNQPQHF.

The chain employs TRBV7-8 and TRBJ2-1, with 10 bases that match TRBD2. Germline V lookup: CDR1 SGHVS, CDR2 FQNEAQ. After removal of 2 bases from V and 9 bases from J, the junction contained 7 bases not matched to a gene. This CDR3 has 15 residues. The CDR3 sequence: CASSLTLAGVGEQFF. The CDR3, as DNA: TGTGCCAGCAGCTTAACCCTAGCGGGAGTCGGTGAGCAGTTCTTC.

The rearrangement uses TRBV7-3 and TRBJ2-5; 14 bases line up with TRBD2. Germline CDR1 SGHTA, CDR2 FQGTGA. The junction had 5 bases not matched to a gene; V was cut back by 0 bases and J by 2 bases. CDR3 length: 18 amino acids. For the CDR3, the DNA is TGTGCCAGCAGCTTAACCGGGACTAGCGGGAGTGGGCAAGAGACCCAGTACTTC. Protein: CASSLTGTSGSGQETQYF.

This rearrangement joins TRBV5-1 to TRBJ2-4; D may be TRBD2 (5 bases). CDR1 is SGHRS, CDR2 YFSETQ, per germline. The CDR3 is 16 amino acids. Trimming took 0 bases from V and 7 from J, leaving 17 bases between them. The CDR3 DNA is TGCGCCAGCAGCTTGGACGCGAGCAGTTTAGCGAACATTCAGTACTTC. It yields the protein CASSLDASSLANIQYF.

This clonotype was found a few times. V gene TRBV10-3 combines with J gene TRBJ2-3; D is unclear. The germline gives CDR1 ENHRY, CDR2 SYGVKD. CDR3 size: 11 residues. V lost 7 bases and J lost 2, with 4 bases in between. For the CDR3, the DNA is TGTGCCATCACTGACACAGATACGCAGTATTTT. This translates into CAITDTDTQYF.

This clonotype was observed many times. The chain couples TRBV18 to TRBJ2-5, with a weak D call TRBD2 (6 bases). CDR3 length: 15 amino acids. The ends were cut back, 4 bases at V and 2 bases at J, with 14 bases in the middle. Germline-derived CDR1 and CDR2 are KGHSH and LQKENI. CDR3 amino acids: CASSQQRGAQETQYF. DNA for the CDR3: TGTGCCAGCTCACAGCAACGCGGGGCTCAAGAGACCCAGTACTTC.

This clonotype was found a few times. The chain couples TRBV29-1 to TRBJ1-3; D ambiguous. CDR3 length: 14 residues. V was clipped by 6 bases and J by 0 bases, with 12 bases between them. Germline loops: CDR1 SQVTM, CDR2 ANQGSEA. The CDR3 bases are TGCAGCGTGAATGACCGAGGCTCTGGAAACACCATATATTTT. Amino acids: CSVNDRGSGNTIYF.

The rearrangement joins TRBV19 to TRBJ1-1; D is ambiguous. Germline V lookup: CDR1 LNHDA, CDR2 SQIVND (reference sequence). The CDR3 has 11 residues. V was cut by 3 bases and J by 11 bases, with 10 bases left in between. This CDR3 reads CASSIPSRAFF. In DNA, the CDR3 is TGTGCCAGTAGTATCCCCAGTAGGGCTTTCTTT. The full variable domain, rest sourced from reference TRBV19 and TRBJ1-1, is DGGITQSPKYLFRKEGQNVTLSCEQNLNHDAMYWYRQDPGQGLRLIYYSQIVNDFQKGDIAEGYSVSREKKESFPLTVTSAQKNPTAFYLCASSIPSRAFFGQGTRLTVV.

This clonotype was found many times. V and J are TRBV3-1 and TRBJ2-1; 10 bases map to TRBD2. CDR1 and CDR2 from the germline V gene are LGHDT and YNNKEL (reference sequence). The CDR3 runs to 15 residues. The V and J ends lost 1 base and 9 bases, in that order; junction bases with no gene match: 6. This CDR3 is CASSQGGSGRSEQFF. The DNA for the CDR3 is TGTGCCAGCAGCCAAGGTGGTAGCGGGAGGTCTGAGCAGTTCTTC.

This clonotype was counted at least ten times. The V and J genes are TRBV11-3 and TRBJ2-7; maybe TRBD2 (6 bases). Germline assignment: CDR1 SGHNT and CDR2 YENEEA. V dropped 3 bases and J dropped 3 bases, with 12 bases sitting between them. This CDR3 comprises 14 residues. The CDR3 DNA sequence: TGTGCCAGCAGCTTCGCGGGACTCCACTACGAGCAGTACTTC. Protein sequence: CASSFAGLHYEQYF.

This clonotype has a count of ten or more. J is TRBJ2-1 and V is TRBV12-3 or TRBV12-4; 7 nucleotides line up with TRBD1. The CDR3 has 14 residues. The V gene end was trimmed by 5 bases and the J gene end by 8 bases; junction bases not matched to a gene: 9. CDR3 sequence (DNA): TGTGCCAGCAGTCCAACGACAGGGAGCGATGAGCAGTTCTTC. It is translated as CASSPTTGSDEQFF.

There are a few counts of this clonotype. The genes are TRBV19 and TRBJ1-5; no definite D call. The germline V and J ends were trimmed by 8 bases and 2 bases, with 7 bases remaining between them. The CDR3 is made up of 12 amino acids. CDR1 and CDR2 (germline): LNHDA, SQIVND (reference sequence). The CDR3 reads CASGRGNQPQHF. Written as DNA, the CDR3 is TGTGCCAGTGGGAGGGGCAATCAGCCCCAGCATTTT.

This chain links TRBV12-3 or TRBV12-4 with TRBJ2-1; 9 bases align to TRBD2. The V segment lost 3 bases and the J segment 2 bases; nucleotides outside the gene matches: 11. The CDR3 loop spans 18 amino acids. The CDR3 is CASSFRDGGLAPYNEQFF. The CDR3 DNA is TGTGCCAGCAGTTTCCGGGACGGGGGACTAGCCCCCTACAATGAGCAGTTCTTC.

The chain joins TRBV5-6 to TRBJ1-2; 7 bases fit TRBD1. This CDR3 has 14 residues. Germline lookup yields CDR1 SGHDT and CDR2 YYEEEE. After removal of 4 bases from V and 4 bases from J, the junction contained 7 bases not matched to a gene. The CDR3 bases are TGTGCCAGCAGCCGAAGGACAGGAGTCTATGGCTACACCTTC. Translation gives CASSRRTGVYGYTF.

The V call is TRBV6-2 or TRBV6-3, the J call TRBJ2-1; 7 positions match TRBD1. Unmatched junction bases numbered 9, after V lost 4 bases and J lost 9 bases. CDR1 MNHEY and CDR2 SVGEGT come from the germline V gene. CDR3 size: 14 residues. The CDR3 reads CASSFGTVRFEQFF. The CDR3 region has the DNA TGTGCCAGCAGTTTTGGGACAGTCCGGTTTGAGCAGTTCTTC.

The chain combines TRBV12-3 or TRBV12-4 with TRBJ2-1; 11 bases are shared with TRBD2. J gave up 4 bases and V 5 bases, and 7 bases lay outside the gene matches. This CDR3 contains 16 residues. CDR3 DNA sequence: TGTGCCAGCAGTGCACCGGGACTAGCGGTTTACAATGAGCAGTTCTTC. Amino acid sequence: CASSAPGLAVYNEQFF.

This clonotype was seen only a few times. The genes are TRBV3-1 and TRBJ1-1; D unresolved. Trimming removed 0 bases at V and 4 bases at J, with 6 bases between. This CDR3 has 13 residues. CDR1 is LGHDT, CDR2 YNNKEL, per germline (reference sequence). This CDR3 is CASSQDLPTEAFF. DNA of the CDR3: TGTGCCAGCAGCCAAGATCTTCCCACTGAAGCTTTCTTT.

The gene calls are TRBV7-3 and TRBJ2-1; D is unresolved. Trimming took 5 bases from V and 6 from J, leaving 11 bases between them. From germline, CDR1 is SGHTA and CDR2 FQGTGA. The CDR3 loop spans 13 amino acids. The DNA for the CDR3 is TGTGCCAGCAGCCTTGTATTGGGCAATGAGCAGTTCTTC. Protein product: CASSLVLGNEQFF.

There are many counts of this clonotype. The V gene is TRBV27, the J gene TRBJ1-2; tentative D call: TRBD1 (5 bases). V shed 8 bases and J shed 4 bases, with 17 bases lying between them. CDR1 and CDR2 from the germline V gene are MNHEY and SMNVEV (reference sequence). The CDR3 length is 14 residues. The CDR3 DNA sequence: TGTGCCAGCTGGGCCAGAGGGGCGGGCTATGGCTACACCTTC. This encodes CASWARGAGYGYTF.

This clonotype came up a few times. The chain links TRBV4-1 to TRBJ2-1; D perhaps matches TRBD2 (5 bases). CDR3 length: 15 residues. Germline CDR1 is MGHRA and CDR2 is YSYEKL. V lost 0 bases and J 0 bases, leaving 6 bases between the germline ends. The CDR3 loop is CASSQDSDSYNEQFF. The CDR3 DNA sequence: TGCGCCAGCAGCCAAGATAGCGACTCCTACAATGAGCAGTTCTTC.